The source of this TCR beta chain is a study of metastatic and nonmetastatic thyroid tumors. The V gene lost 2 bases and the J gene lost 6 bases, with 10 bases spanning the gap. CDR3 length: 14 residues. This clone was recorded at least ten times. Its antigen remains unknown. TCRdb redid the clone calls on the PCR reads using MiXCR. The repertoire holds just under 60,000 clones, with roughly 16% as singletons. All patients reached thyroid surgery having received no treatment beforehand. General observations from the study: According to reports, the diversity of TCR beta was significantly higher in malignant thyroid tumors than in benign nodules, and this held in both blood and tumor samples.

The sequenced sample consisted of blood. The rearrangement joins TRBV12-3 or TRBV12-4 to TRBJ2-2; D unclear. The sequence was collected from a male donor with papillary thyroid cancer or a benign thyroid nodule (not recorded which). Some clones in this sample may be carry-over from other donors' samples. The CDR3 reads CASSLSFRAGELFF. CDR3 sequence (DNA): TGTGCCAGCAGTTTATCTTTCCGGGCCGGGGAGCTGTTTTTT.